The rows below give T cell receptor beta chains drawn from one sample of a study of blood T cell repertoires in COVID-19. Assay: immunoSEQ multiplex PCR; the TCRdb copy retains only in-frame clones and omits some. The sample consists of roughly 220,000 clones, around nine tenths of them appearing once. The sample comprised peripheral blood. Receptors originate from a man in his 60s with acute or convalescent COVID-19. Each CDR3 is given with its conserved first and last residue. D genes are given only for firm matches. Only part of the rows carry a size: once, few, many, or a class if the clone is expanded.

d_gene: .
v_gene: TRBV5-1
abundance: .
j_gene: TRBJ1-6
CDR3nt: TGCGCCAGCAGCTTGGAGAGGGAATCACCCCTCCACTTT
CDR3aa: CASSLERESPLHF

d_gene: TRBD1
v_gene: TRBV19
abundance: .
j_gene: TRBJ1-2
CDR3nt: TGTGCCAGTAGTATGGGGACAGATTCTTACTATGGCTACACCTTC
CDR3aa: CASSMGTDSYYGYTF

d_gene: .
v_gene: TRBV18
abundance: .
j_gene: TRBJ2-1
CDR3nt: TGTGCCAGCTCACCAACGACAGTGGTGGGTGAGCAGTTCTTC
CDR3aa: CASSPTTVVGEQFF

d_gene: TRBD1
v_gene: TRBV20-1
abundance: .
j_gene: TRBJ1-6
CDR3nt: TGCAGTGCTAGTACACTCGGGACAGGGGGCAATTCACCCCTCCACTTT
CDR3aa: CSASTLGTGGNSPLHF

d_gene: .
v_gene: TRBV7-2
abundance: .
j_gene: TRBJ1-2
CDR3nt: TGTGCCAGCAGCTTAGTCCACAATAGGGACAACATCTCTCCCGGTGGCTACACCTTC
CDR3aa: CASSLVHNRDNISPGGYTF

d_gene: .
v_gene: TRBV6-5
abundance: .
j_gene: TRBJ2-6
CDR3nt: TGTGCCAGCAGAGCCAGTCCGGACTGGGCCAACGTCCTGACTTTC
CDR3aa: CASRASPDWANVLTF

d_gene: .
v_gene: TRBV9
abundance: .
j_gene: TRBJ1-4
CDR3nt: TGTGCCAGCAGCGTAGTCCGGTGGTCTGCAACTAATGAAAAACTGTTTTTT
CDR3aa: CASSVVRWSATNEKLFF

d_gene: TRBD2
v_gene: TRBV19
abundance: .
j_gene: TRBJ2-2
CDR3nt: TGTGCCAGTAGTATCGGGGGAGGGGCCGGGGAGCTGTTTTTT
CDR3aa: CASSIGGGAGELFF

d_gene: TRBD1
v_gene: TRBV27
abundance: few
j_gene: TRBJ1-5
CDR3nt: TGTGCCAGCAGTTCTCCCGGGACAGGGGGACCCAATCAGCCCCAGCATTTT
CDR3aa: CASSSPGTGGPNQPQHF

d_gene: .
v_gene: TRBV27
abundance: .
j_gene: TRBJ2-3
CDR3nt: TGTGCCAGTTCCCCCGGTCGCAGAGGGCGGACAGATACGCAGTATTTT
CDR3aa: CASSPGRRGRTDTQYF

d_gene: TRBD1
v_gene: TRBV2
abundance: .
j_gene: TRBJ1-6
CDR3nt: TGTGCCAGCAGACCGGGACAGGGTAATTCACCCCTCCACTTT
CDR3aa: CASRPGQGNSPLHF

d_gene: TRBD1
v_gene: TRBV10-3
abundance: .
j_gene: TRBJ2-5
CDR3nt: TGTGCCATCAGTCCACAGGGGGCGGGGGAGACCCAGTACTTC
CDR3aa: CAISPQGAGETQYF

d_gene: TRBD1
v_gene: TRBV18
abundance: .
j_gene: TRBJ2-6
CDR3nt: TGTGCCAGCCAATTGGACAGGGGATTCTCTGGGGCCAACGTCCTGACTTTC
CDR3aa: CASQLDRGFSGANVLTF

d_gene: .
v_gene: TRBV20-1
abundance: .
j_gene: TRBJ1-2
CDR3nt: TGCAGTGCTAGAGGACAGCATGGCTACACCTTC
CDR3aa: CSARGQHGYTF

d_gene: TRBD2
v_gene: TRBV7-2
abundance: .
j_gene: TRBJ2-3
CDR3nt: TGTGCCAGCAGCCCTTACTCAGTTGGACTAGCGGGTAGCACAGATACGCAGTATTTT
CDR3aa: CASSPYSVGLAGSTDTQYF

d_gene: .
v_gene: TRBV12-3/TRBV12-4
abundance: few
j_gene: TRBJ1-6
CDR3nt: TGTGCCAGCATCACAGGGATCGGTTCACCCCTCCACTTT
CDR3aa: CASITGIGSPLHF

d_gene: .
v_gene: TRBV19
abundance: .
j_gene: TRBJ1-4
CDR3nt: TGTGCCAGTAGTCTAAGAGGGAGGATTACAACTAATGAAAAACTGTTTTTT
CDR3aa: CASSLRGRITTNEKLFF

d_gene: .
v_gene: TRBV5-4
abundance: .
j_gene: TRBJ2-1
CDR3nt: TGTGCCAGCAGCCTGGGAGGTGGGTTTTCCTACAATGAGCAGTTCTTC
CDR3aa: CASSLGGGFSYNEQFF

d_gene: .
v_gene: TRBV13
abundance: few
j_gene: TRBJ2-7
CDR3nt: TGTGCCAGCAGCTTAGAAGGGCAGGGCTCCTACGAGCAGTACTTC
CDR3aa: CASSLEGQGSYEQYF

d_gene: TRBD2
v_gene: TRBV5-6
abundance: .
j_gene: TRBJ2-1
CDR3nt: TGTGCCAGCAGCTCAACCAGGACTAGCGGGGGGCCCTCCTACAATGAGCAGTTCTTC
CDR3aa: CASSSTRTSGGPSYNEQFF

d_gene: TRBD1
v_gene: TRBV7-6
abundance: .
j_gene: TRBJ2-2
CDR3nt: TGTGCCAGCAGTCAAAATTCCGAGGGGGCGCAGAACACCGGGGAGCTGTTTTTT
CDR3aa: CASSQNSEGAQNTGELFF

d_gene: TRBD2
v_gene: TRBV6-2/TRBV6-3
abundance: .
j_gene: TRBJ2-5
CDR3nt: TGTGCCAGCAGCCCAGGTCGGACTAGCCTGATGGAGACCCAGTACTTC
CDR3aa: CASSPGRTSLMETQYF

d_gene: .
v_gene: TRBV4-1
abundance: .
j_gene: TRBJ1-4
CDR3nt: TGCGCCAGCAGCCAAGATCGCACGGGGGGCAGCACTAATGAAAAACTGTTTTTT
CDR3aa: CASSQDRTGGSTNEKLFF

d_gene: .
v_gene: TRBV27
abundance: once
j_gene: TRBJ2-1
CDR3nt: TGTGCCAGCATGGGCCTCGCTGGCAGGTCCTCCTACAATGAGCAGTTCTTC
CDR3aa: CASMGLAGRSSYNEQFF

d_gene: .
v_gene: TRBV10-3
abundance: .
j_gene: TRBJ2-6
CDR3nt: TGTGCCATCAGTGCCACGGGGTCCGGGGCCAACGTCCTGACTTTC
CDR3aa: CAISATGSGANVLTF

d_gene: .
v_gene: TRBV6-5
abundance: .
j_gene: TRBJ1-4
CDR3nt: TGTGCCAGCAGTTTAAGAGGGATTAATGAAAAACTGTTTTTT
CDR3aa: CASSLRGINEKLFF

d_gene: TRBD1
v_gene: TRBV5-1
abundance: once
j_gene: TRBJ2-1
CDR3nt: TGCGCCAGCAGCTTCGGAGACAGGGGGTACAATGAGCAGTTCTTC
CDR3aa: CASSFGDRGYNEQFF